These T cell receptor beta chains were read from a single sample in a study of STAT3 mutations in large granular lymphocyte leukemia. Using immunoSEQ multiplex PCR, the repertoire was profiled, and TCRdb retains in-frame clones only, with some absent. Here the sample spans several thousand clones, more than 90% being singletons. The specimen was peripheral blood mononuclear cells. The receptors were gathered from a man in his fifties or sixties with T-cell large granular lymphocyte leukemia. Some clones in this sample may be carry-over from other donors' samples. Each CDR3 is given with its conserved first and last residue. A D gene is named only where the DNA matches it firmly. Where a row states a size, it is once, few, many or the class of an expanded clone; other rows omit it.

d_gene: .; abundance: .; j_gene: TRBJ2-4; v_gene: TRBV27; CDR3aa: CASSLRRENIQYF; CDR3nt: TGTGCCAGCAGTTTACGGCGGGAAAACATTCAGTACTTC
d_gene: TRBD2; abundance: .; j_gene: TRBJ2-7; v_gene: TRBV18; CDR3aa: CASSPSSGWEREQYF; CDR3nt: TGTGCCAGCTCACCGAGTAGCGGGTGGGAACGCGAGCAGTACTTC
d_gene: .; abundance: .; j_gene: TRBJ2-7; v_gene: TRBV10-2; CDR3aa: CASSDGGGGEQYF; CDR3nt: TGCGCCAGCAGTGACGGGGGAGGGGGTGAGCAGTACTTC
d_gene: TRBD2; abundance: few; j_gene: TRBJ2-7; v_gene: TRBV5-4; CDR3aa: CASSLGGGSYEQYF; CDR3nt: TGTGCCAGCAGCTTGGGGGGGGGCTCCTACGAGCAGTACTTC
d_gene: TRBD2; abundance: .; j_gene: TRBJ2-1; v_gene: TRBV7-8; CDR3aa: CASSRKAGAGDEQFF; CDR3nt: TGTGCCAGCAGCAGGAAAGCGGGAGCAGGCGATGAGCAGTTCTTC
d_gene: .; abundance: .; j_gene: TRBJ1-6; v_gene: TRBV9; CDR3aa: CASSPWKGGSPLHF; CDR3nt: TGTGCCAGCAGCCCGTGGAAGGGAGGGTCACCCCTCCACTTT
d_gene: TRBD2; abundance: .; j_gene: TRBJ2-1; v_gene: TRBV5-1; CDR3aa: CASSLGGSTYNEQFF; CDR3nt: TGCGCCAGCAGCTTGGGCGGGAGCACCTACAATGAGCAGTTCTTC
d_gene: .; abundance: few; j_gene: TRBJ1-1; v_gene: TRBV5-4; CDR3aa: CASSLGGARLDTEAFF; CDR3nt: TGTGCCAGCAGCTTGGGGGGGGCGCGGTTAGACACTGAAGCTTTCTTT
d_gene: .; abundance: .; j_gene: TRBJ1-1; v_gene: TRBV19; CDR3aa: CASSIKGDTEAFF; CDR3nt: TGTGCCAGTAGTATCAAAGGGGACACTGAAGCTTTCTTT
d_gene: TRBD1; abundance: .; j_gene: TRBJ1-2; v_gene: TRBV7-8; CDR3aa: CASSPLSGRQGSGYTF; CDR3nt: TGTGCCAGCAGCCCCCTCTCCGGGAGACAGGGCAGTGGCTACACCTTC
d_gene: .; abundance: .; j_gene: TRBJ2-1; v_gene: TRBV21-1; CDR3aa: CASRGGDASSYNEQFF; CDR3nt: TGTGCCAGCAGGGGTGGGGACGCAAGCTCCTACAATGAGCAGTTCTTC
d_gene: .; abundance: few; j_gene: TRBJ1-2; v_gene: TRBV29-1; CDR3aa: CSVGKGQDYGYTF; CDR3nt: TGCAGCGTTGGTAAGGGGCAGGACTATGGCTACACCTTC
d_gene: .; abundance: .; j_gene: TRBJ2-3; v_gene: TRBV2; CDR3aa: CASSASWGPTDTQYF; CDR3nt: TGTGCCAGCAGCGCCTCGTGGGGCCCCACAGATACGCAGTATTTT
d_gene: .; abundance: .; j_gene: TRBJ1-1; v_gene: TRBV14; CDR3aa: CASSQVRGPNTEAFF; CDR3nt: TGTGCCAGCAGCCAAGTACGGGGCCCGAACACTGAAGCTTTCTTT
d_gene: .; abundance: .; j_gene: TRBJ2-5; v_gene: TRBV7-9; CDR3aa: CASSLKGQETQYF; CDR3nt: TGTGCCAGCAGCTTAAAGGGCCAAGAGACCCAGTACTTC
d_gene: .; abundance: once; j_gene: TRBJ1-6; v_gene: TRBV13; CDR3aa: CASSLGEGAGNSPLHF; CDR3nt: TGTGCCAGCAGCTTAGGCGAGGGAGCTGGGAATTCACCCCTCCACTTT